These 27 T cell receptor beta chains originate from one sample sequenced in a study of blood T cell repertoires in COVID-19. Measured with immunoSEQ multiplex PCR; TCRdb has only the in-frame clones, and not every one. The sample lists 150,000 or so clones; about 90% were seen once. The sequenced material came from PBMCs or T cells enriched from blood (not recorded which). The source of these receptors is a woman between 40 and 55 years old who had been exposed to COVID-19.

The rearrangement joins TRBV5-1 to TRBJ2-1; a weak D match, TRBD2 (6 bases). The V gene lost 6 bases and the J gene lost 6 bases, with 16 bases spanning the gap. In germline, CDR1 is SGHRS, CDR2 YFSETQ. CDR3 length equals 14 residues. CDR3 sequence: CASNRGLLVNEQFF. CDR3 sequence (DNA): TGCGCCAGCAATAGGGGACTCCTTGTCAATGAGCAGTTCTTC.

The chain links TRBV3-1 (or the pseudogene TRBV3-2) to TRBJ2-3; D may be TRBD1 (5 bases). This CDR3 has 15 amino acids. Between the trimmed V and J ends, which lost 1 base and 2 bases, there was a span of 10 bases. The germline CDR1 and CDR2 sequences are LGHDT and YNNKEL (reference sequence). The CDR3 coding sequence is TGTGCCAGCAGCCAAGGGAGACAGTTCACAGATACGCAGTATTTT. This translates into CASSQGRQFTDTQYF.

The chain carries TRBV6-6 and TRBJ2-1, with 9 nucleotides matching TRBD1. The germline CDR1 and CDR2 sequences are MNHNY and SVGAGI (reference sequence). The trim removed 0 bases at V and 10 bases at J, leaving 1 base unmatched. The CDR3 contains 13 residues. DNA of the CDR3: TGTGCCAGCAGTTACTCGGGACAGGGCGAGCAGTTCTTC. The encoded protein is CASSYSGQGEQFF.

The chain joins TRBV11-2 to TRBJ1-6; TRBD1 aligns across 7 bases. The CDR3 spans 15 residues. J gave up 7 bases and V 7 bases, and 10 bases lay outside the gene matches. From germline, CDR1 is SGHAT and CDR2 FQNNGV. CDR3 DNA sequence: TGTGCCAGCACCCAAGCCGGGACAGAAAATTCACCCCTCCACTTT. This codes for CASTQAGTENSPLHF.

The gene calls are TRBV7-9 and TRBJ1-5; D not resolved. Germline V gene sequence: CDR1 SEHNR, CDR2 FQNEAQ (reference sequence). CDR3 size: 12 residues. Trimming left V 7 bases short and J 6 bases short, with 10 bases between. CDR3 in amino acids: CASNSEGQPQHF. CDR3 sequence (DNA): TGTGCCAGCAATAGTGAGGGTCAGCCCCAGCATTTT. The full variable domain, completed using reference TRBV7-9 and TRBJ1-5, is DTGVSQNPRHKITKRGQNVTFRCDPISEHNRLYWYRQTLGQGPEFLTYFQNEAQLEKSRLLSDRFSAERPKGSFSTLEIQRTEQGDSAMYLCASNSEGQPQHFGDGTRLSIL.

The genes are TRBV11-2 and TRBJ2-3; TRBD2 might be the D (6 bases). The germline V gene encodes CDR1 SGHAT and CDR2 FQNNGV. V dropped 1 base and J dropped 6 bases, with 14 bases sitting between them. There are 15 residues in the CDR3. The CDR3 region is CASSLGQGGEDTQYF. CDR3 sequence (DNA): TGTGCCAGCAGCTTAGGGCAGGGAGGTGAGGATACGCAGTATTTT.

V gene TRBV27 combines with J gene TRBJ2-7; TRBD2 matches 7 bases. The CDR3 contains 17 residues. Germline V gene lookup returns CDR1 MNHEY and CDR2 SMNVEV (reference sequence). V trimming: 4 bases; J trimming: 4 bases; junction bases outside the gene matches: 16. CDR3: CASSYRGGAGVRYEQYF. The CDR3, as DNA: TGTGCCAGCAGTTATCGGGGCGGGGCGGGAGTTCGGTACGAGCAGTACTTC.

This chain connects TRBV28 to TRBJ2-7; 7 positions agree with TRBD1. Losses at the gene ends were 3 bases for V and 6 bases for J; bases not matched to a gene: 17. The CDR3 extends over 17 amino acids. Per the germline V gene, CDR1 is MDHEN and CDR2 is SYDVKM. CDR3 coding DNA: TGTGCCAGCAGTTTCCTTACAGGGGCCTTCGTGGGGCGCGAGCAGTACTTC. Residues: CASSFLTGAFVGREQYF.

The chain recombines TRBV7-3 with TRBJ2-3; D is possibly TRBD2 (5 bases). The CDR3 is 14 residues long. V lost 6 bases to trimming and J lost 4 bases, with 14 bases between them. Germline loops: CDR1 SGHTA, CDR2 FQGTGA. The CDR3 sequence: CASSRTPDSDTQYF. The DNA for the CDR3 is TGTGCCAGCAGTCGGACTCCTGATTCAGATACGCAGTATTTT.

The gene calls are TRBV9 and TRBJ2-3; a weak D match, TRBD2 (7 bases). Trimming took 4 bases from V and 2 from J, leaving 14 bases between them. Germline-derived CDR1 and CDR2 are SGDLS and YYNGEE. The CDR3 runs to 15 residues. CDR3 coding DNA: TGTGCCAGCAGCAGGGGGGGGACCCCCACAGATACGCAGTATTTT. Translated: CASSRGGTPTDTQYF.

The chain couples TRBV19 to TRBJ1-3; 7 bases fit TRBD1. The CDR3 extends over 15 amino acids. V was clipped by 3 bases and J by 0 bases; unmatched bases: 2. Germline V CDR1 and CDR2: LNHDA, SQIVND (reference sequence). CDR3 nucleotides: TGTGCCAGTAGTATTGACAGGGACTCTGGAAACACCATATATTTT. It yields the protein CASSIDRDSGNTIYF.

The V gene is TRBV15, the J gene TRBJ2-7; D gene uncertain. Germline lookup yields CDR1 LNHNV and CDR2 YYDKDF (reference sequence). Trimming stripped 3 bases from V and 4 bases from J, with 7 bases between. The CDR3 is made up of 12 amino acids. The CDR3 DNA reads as TGTGCCACCAGCAGTGACAAATACGAGCAGTACTTC. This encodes CATSSDKYEQYF.

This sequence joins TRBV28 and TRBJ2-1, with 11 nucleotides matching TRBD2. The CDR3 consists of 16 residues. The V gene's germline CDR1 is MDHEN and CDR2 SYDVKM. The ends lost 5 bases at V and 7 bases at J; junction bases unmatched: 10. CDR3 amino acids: CASSQTSGKVKNEQFF. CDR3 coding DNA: TGTGCCAGCAGTCAGACTAGCGGGAAGGTAAAAAATGAGCAGTTCTTC. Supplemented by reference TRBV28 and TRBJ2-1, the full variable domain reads DVKVTQSSRYLVKRTGEKVFLECVQDMDHENMFWYRQDPGLGLRLIYFSYDVKMKEKGDIPEGYSVSREKKERFSLILESASTNQTSMYLCASSQTSGKVKNEQFFGPGTRLTVL.

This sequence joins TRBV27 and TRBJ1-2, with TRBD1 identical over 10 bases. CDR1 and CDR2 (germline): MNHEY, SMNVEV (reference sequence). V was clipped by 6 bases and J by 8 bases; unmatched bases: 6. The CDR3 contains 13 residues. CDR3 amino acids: CASSRQGARGYTF. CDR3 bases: TGTGCCAGCAGCCGACAGGGGGCGCGGGGCTACACCTTC.

DNA for the CDR3: TGTGCCAGCAGCGAGGCTCTGGGGCCAGATACGCAGTATTTT. It codes for CASSEALGPDTQYF. The chain carries TRBV9 and TRBJ2-3, with TRBD1 as a possible D gene (5 bases). The CDR3 is 14 amino acids. Trimming cost V 3 bases and J 4 bases, with 12 bases left between them. Germline-derived CDR1 and CDR2 are SGDLS and YYNGEE.

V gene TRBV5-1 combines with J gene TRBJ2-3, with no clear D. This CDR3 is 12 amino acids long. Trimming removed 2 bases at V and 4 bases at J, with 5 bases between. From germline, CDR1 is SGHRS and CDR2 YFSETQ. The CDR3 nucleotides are TGCGCCAGCAGCTTCTTCGCAGATACGCAGTATTTT. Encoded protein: CASSFFADTQYF.

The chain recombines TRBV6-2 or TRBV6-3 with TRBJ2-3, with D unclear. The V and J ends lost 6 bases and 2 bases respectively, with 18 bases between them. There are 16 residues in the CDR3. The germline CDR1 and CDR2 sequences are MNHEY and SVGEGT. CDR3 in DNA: TGTGCCAGCAGCATAACAATAAAAATCGACACAGATACGCAGTATTTT. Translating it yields CASSITIKIDTDTQYF.

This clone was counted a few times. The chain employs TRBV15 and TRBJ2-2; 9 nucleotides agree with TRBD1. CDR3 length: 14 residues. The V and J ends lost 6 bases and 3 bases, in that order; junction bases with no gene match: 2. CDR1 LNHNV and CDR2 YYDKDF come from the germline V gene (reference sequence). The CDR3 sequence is CATRGQGDTGELFF. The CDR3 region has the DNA TGTGCCACCAGGGGACAGGGAGACACCGGGGAGCTGTTTTTT.

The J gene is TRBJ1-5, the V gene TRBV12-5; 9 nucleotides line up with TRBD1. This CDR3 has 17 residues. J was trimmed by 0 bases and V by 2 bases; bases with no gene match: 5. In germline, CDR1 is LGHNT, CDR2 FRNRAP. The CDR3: CASGLTGGGYSNQPQHF. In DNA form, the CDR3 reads TGTGCTAGTGGTTTGACAGGGGGCGGTTATAGCAATCAGCCCCAGCATTTT.

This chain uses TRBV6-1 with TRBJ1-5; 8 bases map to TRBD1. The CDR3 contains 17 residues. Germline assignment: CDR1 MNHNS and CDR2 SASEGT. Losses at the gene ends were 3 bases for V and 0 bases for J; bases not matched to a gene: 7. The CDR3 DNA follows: TGTGCCAGCAGTGAGGACAGGGCCCGATATAGCAATCAGCCCCAGCATTTT. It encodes CASSEDRARYSNQPQHF.

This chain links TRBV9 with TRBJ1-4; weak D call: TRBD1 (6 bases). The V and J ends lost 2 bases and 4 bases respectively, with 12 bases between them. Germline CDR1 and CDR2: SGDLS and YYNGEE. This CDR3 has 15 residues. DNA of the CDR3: TGTGCCAGCAGCGTTCAGACAGGCGATAATGAAAAACTGTTTTTT. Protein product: CASSVQTGDNEKLFF. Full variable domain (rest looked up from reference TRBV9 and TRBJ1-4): DSGVTQTPKHLITATGQRVTLRCSPRSGDLSVYWYQQSLDQGLQFLIQYYNGEERAKGNILERFSAQQFPDLHSELNLSSLELGDSALYFCASSVQTGDNEKLFFGSGTQLSVL.

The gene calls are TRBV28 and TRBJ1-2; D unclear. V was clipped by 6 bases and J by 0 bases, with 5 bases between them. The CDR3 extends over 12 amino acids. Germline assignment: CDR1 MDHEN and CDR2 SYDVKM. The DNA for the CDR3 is TGTGCCAGCAGATTCTCTAACTATGGCTACACCTTC. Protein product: CASRFSNYGYTF.

As DNA, the CDR3 is TGTGCCAGCGGATTGGACACGTCCTACGAGCAGTACTTC. Encoded protein: CASGLDTSYEQYF. The gene calls are TRBV2 and TRBJ2-7; D might be TRBD1 (5 bases). Trimming removed 8 bases from V and 1 base from J, with 12 bases in between. CDR1 is SNHLY and CDR2 is FYNNEI in the germline V gene. The CDR3 runs 13 residues.

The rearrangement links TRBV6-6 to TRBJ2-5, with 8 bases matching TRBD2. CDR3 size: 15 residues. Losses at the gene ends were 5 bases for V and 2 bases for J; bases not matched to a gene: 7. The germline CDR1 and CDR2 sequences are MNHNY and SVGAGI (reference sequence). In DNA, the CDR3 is TGTGCCAGCAGTCTTAGCGGGACTCTTCAAGAGACCCAGTACTTC. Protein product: CASSLSGTLQETQYF.

The CDR3 DNA is TGTGCCAGCAGGAAATTAGCGGGGGGGCCGGACACCGGGGAGCTGTTTTTT. Amino acids: CASRKLAGGPDTGELFF. V gene TRBV27 combines with J gene TRBJ2-2; 11 bases line up with TRBD2. The CDR3 has 17 residues. The germline V gene encodes CDR1 MNHEY and CDR2 SMNVEV (reference sequence). V was pared by 6 bases and J by 3 bases, with 9 bases of the junction left unmatched.

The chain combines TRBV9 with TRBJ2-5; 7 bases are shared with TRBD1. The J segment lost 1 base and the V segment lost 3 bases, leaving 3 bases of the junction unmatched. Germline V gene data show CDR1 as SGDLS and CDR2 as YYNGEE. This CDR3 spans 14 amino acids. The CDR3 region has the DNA TGTGCCAGCAGCGGAGGGGGCAGCCAAGAGACCCAGTACTTC. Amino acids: CASSGGGSQETQYF.

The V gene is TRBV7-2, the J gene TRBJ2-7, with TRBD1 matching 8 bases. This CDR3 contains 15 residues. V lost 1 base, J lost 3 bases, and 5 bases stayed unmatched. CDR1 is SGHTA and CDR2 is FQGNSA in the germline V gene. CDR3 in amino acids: CASSLETGGIYEQYF. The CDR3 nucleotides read TGTGCCAGCAGCTTAGAAACAGGGGGGATCTACGAGCAGTACTTC.